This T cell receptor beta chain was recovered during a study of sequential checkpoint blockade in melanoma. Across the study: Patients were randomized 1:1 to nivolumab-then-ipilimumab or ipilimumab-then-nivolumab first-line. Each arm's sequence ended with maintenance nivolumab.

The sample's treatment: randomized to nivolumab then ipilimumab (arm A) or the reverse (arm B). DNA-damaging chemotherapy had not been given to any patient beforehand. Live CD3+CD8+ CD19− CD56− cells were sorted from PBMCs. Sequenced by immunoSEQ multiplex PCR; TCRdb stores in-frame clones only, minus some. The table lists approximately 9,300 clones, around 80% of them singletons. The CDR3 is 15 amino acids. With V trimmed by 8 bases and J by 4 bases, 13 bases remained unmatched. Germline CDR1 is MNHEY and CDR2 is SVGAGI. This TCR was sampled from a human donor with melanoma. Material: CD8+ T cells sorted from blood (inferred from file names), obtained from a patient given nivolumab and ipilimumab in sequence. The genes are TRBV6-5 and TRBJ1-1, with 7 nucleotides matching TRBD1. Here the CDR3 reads CASRQGTVLATEAFF. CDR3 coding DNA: TGTGCCAGCCGACAGGGTACCGTGTTGGCCACTGAAGCTTTCTTT.